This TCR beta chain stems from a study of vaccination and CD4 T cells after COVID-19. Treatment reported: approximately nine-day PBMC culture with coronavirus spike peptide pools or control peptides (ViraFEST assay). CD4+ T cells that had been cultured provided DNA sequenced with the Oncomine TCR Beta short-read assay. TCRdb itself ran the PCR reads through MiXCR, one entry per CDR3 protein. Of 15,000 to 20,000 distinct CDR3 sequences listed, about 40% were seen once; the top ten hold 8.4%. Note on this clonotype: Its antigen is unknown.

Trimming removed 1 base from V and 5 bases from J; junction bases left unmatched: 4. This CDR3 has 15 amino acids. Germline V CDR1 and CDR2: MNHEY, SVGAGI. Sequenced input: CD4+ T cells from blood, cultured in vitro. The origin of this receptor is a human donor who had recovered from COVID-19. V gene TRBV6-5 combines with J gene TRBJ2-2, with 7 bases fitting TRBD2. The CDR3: CASSYLQGGTGELFF. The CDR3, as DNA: TGTGCCAGCAGTTACTTGCAGGGAGGGACCGGGGAGCTGTTTTTT.